This T cell receptor beta chain was captured in a study of glioma-infiltrating T cells. Study overall: Low-grade gliomas were grade II; glioblastomas were grade IV at initial diagnosis. Sequencing aimed for 4.5- to 10-fold coverage of about 940,000 peripheral T cells. Study-level points and caveats: Non-neoplastic patients had below-expected tissue-blood divergence, while all gliomas exceeded expectation. Signature shared blood CDR3 motifs were enriched in low-divergence and depleted in high-divergence patients.

Notes on this clonotype: Its antigen is unknown. Given a much more abundant clone one base away, this may be a read error.

The iRepertoire nested amplicon-rescue multiplex PCR amplified TCR alpha and beta CDR3s from RNA. TCRdb reprocessed the multiplex PCR reads with MiXCR, giving one entry per CDR3 protein. This table holds more than 350,000 distinct CDR3 sequences, 41% found once. The clonotype was recovered from a human donor with low-grade glioma or glioblastoma, undergoing nonglioma brain surgery, or in good health (not recorded which). Sequencing was performed on glioma tissue, nonneoplastic brain tissue, or PBMCs (not recorded which).

The DNA of the CDR3 is TGTGCCAGCAGTTCGGGACTGCGAGAGACCCAGTACTTC. Its protein is CASSSGLRETQYF. The gene calls are TRBV27 and TRBJ2-5, with a possible D match to TRBD2 (6 bases). The CDR3 is 13 residues long. Trimming cost V 4 bases and J 4 bases, with 10 bases left between them. The germline V gene has CDR1 MNHEY and CDR2 SMNVEV (reference sequence).